This is a list of T cell receptor beta chains from one sample in a study of blood T cell repertoires in COVID-19. Some clones are missing from TCRdb's copy, which holds only in-frame ones; the method was immunoSEQ multiplex PCR. Of under 250,000 clones listed, 70% to 90% were seen once; the top ten hold about 5.9%. Sequencing used peripheral blood. The source of these receptors is a woman aged 25 to 39 with COVID-19, enrolled during active disease. The CDR3 runs from the conserved cysteine through the conserved F or W. A D gene is named only where the DNA matches it firmly. Size tells how often a clone was seen (once, few, many) or the class of an expanded clone, and some rows leave it out.

TRBJ2-2 | . | TRBV5-1 | . | TGCGCCAGCAGCACAGGACAAACCACCGGGGAGCTGTTTTTT | CASSTGQTTGELFF
TRBJ1-6 | . | TRBV3-1/TRBV3-2 | TRBD1 | TGTGCCAGCAGCCAAGAGAGGGGACAGGGTAATTCACCCCTCCACTTT | CASSQERGQGNSPLHF
TRBJ1-6 | . | TRBV2 | . | TGTGCCAGCAGTGTTGAAGGGGATAATTCACCCCTCCACTTT | CASSVEGDNSPLHF
TRBJ1-4 | . | TRBV5-4 | TRBD1 | TGTGCCAGCAGCCAGGACAGGGCAACTAATGAAAAACTGTTTTTT | CASSQDRATNEKLFF
TRBJ1-2 | . | TRBV19 | TRBD1 | TGTGCCAGTAGTATGACAGGGGTCTATGGCTACACCTTC | CASSMTGVYGYTF
TRBJ2-3 | . | TRBV5-1 | TRBD1 | TGCGCCAGCACAAAGAGGGGGCTTAGCACAGATACGCAGTATTTT | CASTKRGLSTDTQYF
TRBJ2-1 | . | TRBV14 | TRBD1 | TGTGCCAGCAGCCAAGAGACAGGGATAGACGATGAGCAGTTCTTC | CASSQETGIDDEQFF
TRBJ2-2 | few | TRBV7-9 | TRBD2 | TGTGCCAGCAGCGTCAACGGGGGGGCGAACACCGGGGAGCTGTTTTTT | CASSVNGGANTGELFF
TRBJ2-4 | . | TRBV30 | . | TGTGCCTGGAGTTGGGACTCAGGGAACATTCAGTACTTC | CAWSWDSGNIQYF
TRBJ2-1 | once | TRBV28 | . | TGTGCCATCCTTCGCCAGGGGTTCAGCAATGAGCAGTTCTTC | CAILRQGFSNEQFF
TRBJ2-2 | . | TRBV15 | TRBD2 | TGTGCCACCAGCAGAGTAGCGGGGGGGAACACCGGGGAGCTGTTTTTT | CATSRVAGGNTGELFF
TRBJ1-5 | . | TRBV5-5 | . | TGTGCCAGCAGCTTGGACCAGAACAATCAGCCCCAGCATTTT | CASSLDQNNQPQHF
TRBJ2-5 | . | TRBV7-7 | . | TGTGCTAGCAGTTTTCCTGAAAGGGGGGAGACCCAGTACTTC | CASSFPERGETQYF
TRBJ1-4 | few | TRBV20-1 | TRBD1 | TGCAGTGCCAGGGGGAATGAAAAACTGTTTTTT | CSARGNEKLFF
TRBJ1-1 | . | TRBV5-1 | . | TGCGCCAGCAGCTTGGAGGGGTCTGAAGCTTTCTTT | CASSLEGSEAFF
TRBJ2-1 | . | TRBV4-1 | . | TGCGCCAGCAGCCGACAGGATGAGCAGTTCTTC | CASSRQDEQFF
TRBJ1-5 | . | TRBV2 | . | TGTGCCAGCAAGGTGGACAGTGTTGGCAATCAGCCCCAGCATTTT | CASKVDSVGNQPQHF
TRBJ2-7 | . | TRBV6-2/TRBV6-3 | . | TGTGCCAGCAGTCTCATTCAGGGTAGGACCTACGAGCAGTACTTC | CASSLIQGRTYEQYF
TRBJ2-3 | . | TRBV6-2/TRBV6-3 | . | TGTGCCAGCAGCACAACGGACGGGAAGGCAGATACGCAGTATTTT | CASSTTDGKADTQYF
TRBJ2-1 | . | TRBV13 | . | TGTGCCAGCAGCTCCCCTCCCCTGACTAGGAATGAGCAGTTCTTC | CASSSPPLTRNEQFF
TRBJ1-1 | . | TRBV10-3 | . | TGTGCCATCAGTGGGGGCAGGGAAGAAGCTTTCTTT | CAISGGREEAFF
TRBJ1-2 | . | TRBV4-1 | . | TGCGCCAGCAGCCGCGGTGGAATCTATGGCTACACCTTC | CASSRGGIYGYTF
TRBJ2-4 | . | TRBV9 | TRBD2 | TGTGCCAGCAGCGTAGAGACTAGCGGGAGCGGGGGCAAAAACATTCAGTACTTC | CASSVETSGSGGKNIQYF
TRBJ1-3 | . | TRBV7-2 | . | TGTGCCAGCAGCTTACTTGCGTCCATTGGAAACACCATATATTTT | CASSLLASIGNTIYF
TRBJ1-6 | . | TRBV20-1 | . | TGCAGTGCTAGTGATCAGGGGCCAGATTCACCCCTCCACTTT | CSASDQGPDSPLHF
TRBJ1-1 | . | TRBV6-6 | . | TGTGCCAGCATCCTTGGGGGCTTTAACGCTGAAGCTTTCTTT | CASILGGFNAEAFF
TRBJ1-1 | . | TRBV5-1 | TRBD1 | TGCGCCAGCAGCTTGCGGGACAGGGCTATGGGAGCTTTCTTT | CASSLRDRAMGAFF
TRBJ2-4 | . | TRBV18 | . | TGTGCCAGCTCACCACCGAATGCCCCCGGGACAACGGAGAACATTCAGTACTTC | CASSPPNAPGTTENIQYF
TRBJ2-7 | . | TRBV9 | TRBD2 | TGTGCCAGCAGCGTAGGTGGGGGGACTAGCGGGGACGAGCAGTACTTC | CASSVGGGTSGDEQYF
TRBJ2-3 | . | TRBV7-7 | TRBD2 | TGTGCTAGCAGCTTAGTTGCGGGGGGCACAGATACGCAGTATTTT | CASSLVAGGTDTQYF
TRBJ1-6 | once | TRBV7-2 | . | TGTGCCAGCAGCCTGAGAGGGCCTCACTATAATTCACCCCTCCACTTT | CASSLRGPHYNSPLHF
TRBJ2-3 | . | TRBV3-1/TRBV3-2 | TRBD1 | TGTGCCAGCAGCCAACAACGGACAGGATTAAGTACGCAGTATTTT | CASSQQRTGLSTQYF
TRBJ1-1 | . | TRBV6-5 | . | TGTGCCAGCACCGAACGGTGGTACACTGAAGCTTTCTTT | CASTERWYTEAFF
TRBJ2-2 | . | TRBV24-1 | . | TGTGCCACCAGTGATCGTATTGGGGAGCTGTTTTTT | CATSDRIGELFF
TRBJ2-1 | . | TRBV11-2 | TRBD1 | TGTGCCAGCAGCTTCCGACCCGGACAGGGGGCGGGTGAGCAGTTCTTC | CASSFRPGQGAGEQFF
TRBJ2-3 | . | TRBV19 | . | TGTGCCAGTAGTACCGGGGGAAGCACAGATACGCAGTATTTT | CASSTGGSTDTQYF
TRBJ2-3 | . | TRBV30 | . | TGTGCCTGGAGTAGAAGCGGCCGGGCGGATACGCAGTATTTT | CAWSRSGRADTQYF
TRBJ1-2 | . | TRBV5-4 | . | TGTGCCAGCAGCTTGGATCCCCGGGGGGCCGGCGACGGCTACACCTTC | CASSLDPRGAGDGYTF
TRBJ1-5 | . | TRBV19 | . | TGTGCCAGTACCGACTTCCCGGGGGACCTGGAGCCCCAGCATTTT | CASTDFPGDLEPQHF
TRBJ2-5 | once | TRBV19 | TRBD1 | TGTGCCAGTAGTATAGACTATGGCGGACAGGGGACGACCCAGTACTTC | CASSIDYGGQGTTQYF
TRBJ1-6 | . | TRBV2 | . | TGTGCCAGCCGCCCCCCTGAGCGGAATAATTCACCCCTCCACTTT | CASRPPERNNSPLHF